This TCR beta chain is from a study of early T cells in non-severe SARS-CoV-2 infection. The CDR3 loop spans 14 amino acids. After removal of 0 bases from V and 2 bases from J, the junction contained 3 bases not matched to a gene. Germline V gene data show CDR1 as GTSNPN and CDR2 as SVGIG (reference sequence). The protocol attached unique molecular identifiers to individual cDNA molecules. TCRdb itself ran the 5' RACE reads through MiXCR, one entry per CDR3 protein. This sample yields 40,000 or so distinct CDR3 sequences, of which approximately 7.2% are seen a single time; around 11% belongs to the top ten. Overall study findings and caveats: Matching results from VDJdb favored anti-spike CD8 responses, leaving private and CD4 specificities undetected.

The sample holds a few counts of this clonotype. Antigen specificity is unknown. The genes are TRBV30 and TRBJ2-5, with 7 bases that match TRBD2. The receptor's source is an adult who was a healthcare worker with PCR-confirmed SARS-CoV-2 infection or an uninfected control (not recorded which). The sequenced sample was whole blood, obtained at baseline. The CDR3 DNA reads as TGTGCCTGGAGTGTAGGGCGGGGGCAAGAGACCCAGTACTTC. This encodes CAWSVGRGQETQYF.